Listed below are T cell receptor beta chains from one sample, sequenced in a study of early T cells in non-severe SARS-CoV-2 infection. TCRdb ran MiXCR on the 5' RACE reads and lists one entry per CDR3 protein. The data show just under 65,000 distinct CDR3 sequences, 11% seen once. Here the sequenced sample was whole blood, taken at baseline. The receptor set was obtained from an adult who was a healthcare worker with PCR-confirmed SARS-CoV-2 infection or an uninfected control (not recorded which). Both conserved end residues are part of each CDR3. Each record gives: clone size, D gene, J gene, V gene, CDR3 protein, CDR3 DNA. A D gene is named only where the DNA matches it firmly. Expanded clones are given a class, and other clones once, few, many or no size at all.

clone_size: many
d_call: -
j_call: TRBJ1-3
v_call: TRBV3-1
cdr3_aa: CASSQRPGQRWAGNTIYF
cdr3_nt: TGTGCCAGCAGCCAAAGGCCGGGACAAAGGTGGGCTGGAAACACCATATATTTT

clone_size: few
d_call: TRBD2
j_call: TRBJ2-1
v_call: TRBV29-1
cdr3_aa: CSGISGDSYNEQFF
cdr3_nt: TGCAGCGGAATTAGCGGGGACTCCTACAATGAGCAGTTCTTC

clone_size: many
d_call: -
j_call: TRBJ1-3
v_call: TRBV3-1
cdr3_aa: CASSQSGNTIYF
cdr3_nt: TGTGCCAGCAGCCAATCTGGAAACACCATATATTTT

clone_size: many
d_call: -
j_call: TRBJ2-7
v_call: TRBV5-1
cdr3_aa: CASSLAPSSSYEQYF
cdr3_nt: TGCGCCAGCAGCTTGGCCCCCTCGAGTTCCTACGAGCAGTACTTC

clone_size: -
d_call: TRBD2
j_call: TRBJ2-1
v_call: TRBV6-4
cdr3_aa: CASGRTSDNEQFF
cdr3_nt: TGTGCCAGCGGGAGGACTAGCGACAATGAGCAGTTCTTC

clone_size: many
d_call: -
j_call: TRBJ2-3
v_call: TRBV6-6
cdr3_aa: CASSYSKDTQYF
cdr3_nt: TGTGCCAGCAGTTACTCGAAAGATACGCAGTATTTT

clone_size: -
d_call: TRBD1
j_call: TRBJ1-6
v_call: TRBV5-1
cdr3_aa: CASSAAETGYNSPLHF
cdr3_nt: TGCGCCAGCAGCGCCGCCGAGACAGGGTATAATTCACCCCTCCACTTT

clone_size: -
d_call: TRBD1
j_call: TRBJ2-7
v_call: TRBV5-1
cdr3_aa: CASSLVQGAWEQYF
cdr3_nt: TGCGCCAGCAGCTTGGTCCAGGGGGCCTGGGAGCAGTACTTC

clone_size: many
d_call: -
j_call: TRBJ1-2
v_call: TRBV13
cdr3_aa: CASSLGNYGYTF
cdr3_nt: TGTGCCAGCAGCTTAGGGAACTATGGCTACACCTTC

clone_size: few
d_call: -
j_call: TRBJ2-2
v_call: TRBV14
cdr3_aa: CASSQDAGFIGELFF
cdr3_nt: TGTGCCAGCAGCCAAGATGCCGGCTTTATCGGGGAGCTGTTTTTT

clone_size: few
d_call: -
j_call: TRBJ1-3
v_call: TRBV18
cdr3_aa: CASSLRDRRAEPSGNTIYF
cdr3_nt: TGTGCCAGCTCACTCCGGGACCGCAGGGCAGAGCCCTCTGGAAACACCATATATTTT

clone_size: few
d_call: TRBD1
j_call: TRBJ2-7
v_call: TRBV14
cdr3_aa: CASSPTRTGALKQYF
cdr3_nt: TGTGCCAGCAGCCCTACCCGGACAGGGGCCTTGAAGCAGTACTTC

clone_size: few
d_call: -
j_call: TRBJ2-7
v_call: TRBV25-1
cdr3_aa: CASSETGNYEQYF
cdr3_nt: TGTGCCAGCAGTGAAACAGGGAACTACGAGCAGTACTTC

clone_size: -
d_call: TRBD2
j_call: TRBJ2-3
v_call: TRBV19
cdr3_aa: CASTTGRTRVTDTQYF
cdr3_nt: TGTGCCAGTACCACCGGTCGGACTAGGGTCACAGATACGCAGTATTTT

clone_size: many
d_call: TRBD2
j_call: TRBJ2-3
v_call: TRBV20-1
cdr3_aa: CSARSSSGGVDTQYF
cdr3_nt: TGCAGTGCTAGATCTTCTAGCGGGGGGGTCGATACGCAGTATTTT

clone_size: few
d_call: -
j_call: TRBJ2-7
v_call: TRBV5-1
cdr3_aa: CASSPGRDKPYEQYF
cdr3_nt: TGCGCCAGCAGCCCGGGCCGGGACAAGCCTTACGAGCAGTACTTC

clone_size: once
d_call: TRBD2
j_call: TRBJ2-2
v_call: TRBV7-2
cdr3_aa: CASSRTRGVNTGELFF
cdr3_nt: TGTGCCAGCAGCCGCACGCGGGGGGTCAACACCGGGGAGCTGTTTTTT

clone_size: few
d_call: TRBD2
j_call: TRBJ2-3
v_call: TRBV20-1
cdr3_aa: CSARGPGLASTDTQYF
cdr3_nt: TGCAGTGCTAGAGGCCCGGGACTAGCCAGCACAGATACGCAGTATTTT

clone_size: -
d_call: -
j_call: TRBJ1-6
v_call: TRBV5-4
cdr3_aa: CASSDRQKSPLHF
cdr3_nt: TGTGCCAGCAGTGACCGACAGAAATCACCCCTCCACTTT

clone_size: -
d_call: -
j_call: TRBJ1-6
v_call: TRBV2
cdr3_aa: CASSERFGASTLPGSPLHF
cdr3_nt: TGTGCCAGCAGTGAACGATTCGGGGCCAGCACCCTCCCTGGGTCACCCCTCCACTTT

clone_size: many
d_call: TRBD2
j_call: TRBJ2-1
v_call: TRBV11-2
cdr3_aa: CASSLGGEQFF
cdr3_nt: TGTGCCAGCAGCTTGGGGGGGGAGCAGTTCTTC

clone_size: few
d_call: -
j_call: TRBJ1-5
v_call: TRBV19
cdr3_aa: CASSWDPTGNQPQHF
cdr3_nt: TGTGCCAGTAGTTGGGACCCCACGGGTAATCAGCCCCAGCATTTT

clone_size: few
d_call: -
j_call: TRBJ2-6
v_call: TRBV11-2
cdr3_aa: CASSPRRGNVLTF
cdr3_nt: TGTGCCAGCAGCCCCAGGAGAGGCAACGTCCTGACTTTC

clone_size: -
d_call: TRBD1
j_call: TRBJ1-1
v_call: TRBV27
cdr3_aa: CASSWGQRNTEAFF
cdr3_nt: TGTGCCAGCAGTTGGGGACAGAGGAACACTGAAGCTTTCTTT

clone_size: many
d_call: TRBD2
j_call: TRBJ2-2
v_call: TRBV27
cdr3_aa: CASSLEGTRVAGELFF
cdr3_nt: TGTGCCAGCAGTTTGGAAGGGACTAGGGTCGCCGGGGAGCTGTTTTTT

clone_size: few
d_call: TRBD1
j_call: TRBJ2-2
v_call: TRBV6-6
cdr3_aa: CASRRQGWETGELFF
cdr3_nt: TGTGCCAGCAGGCGACAGGGGTGGGAGACCGGGGAGCTGTTTTTT

clone_size: -
d_call: -
j_call: TRBJ2-3
v_call: TRBV7-2
cdr3_aa: CASSLLGVVATDTQYF
cdr3_nt: TGTGCCAGCAGCTTGTTGGGGGTGGTCGCAACAGATACGCAGTATTTT

clone_size: few
d_call: -
j_call: TRBJ1-6
v_call: TRBV6-1
cdr3_aa: CASSEGWGGNSPLHF
cdr3_nt: TGTGCCAGCAGTGAAGGATGGGGCGGTAATTCACCCCTCCACTTT

clone_size: few
d_call: TRBD2
j_call: TRBJ2-1
v_call: TRBV19
cdr3_aa: CASSPLAGGTSEQFF
cdr3_nt: TGTGCCAGTAGCCCACTAGCGGGGGGGACCAGTGAGCAGTTCTTC

clone_size: few
d_call: TRBD1
j_call: TRBJ2-3
v_call: TRBV5-6
cdr3_aa: CASSSDRENTDTQYF
cdr3_nt: TGTGCCAGCAGCTCCGACAGGGAAAACACAGATACGCAGTATTTT

clone_size: -
d_call: TRBD1
j_call: TRBJ2-5
v_call: TRBV20-1
cdr3_aa: CSAAGQGSETQYF
cdr3_nt: TGCAGTGCTGCGGGACAGGGTAGCGAGACCCAGTACTTC

clone_size: few
d_call: -
j_call: TRBJ1-1
v_call: TRBV10-2
cdr3_aa: CASDSGVGYTEAFF
cdr3_nt: TGCGCCAGCGACTCGGGGGTAGGCTACACTGAAGCTTTCTTT

clone_size: few
d_call: TRBD1
j_call: TRBJ1-1
v_call: TRBV7-6
cdr3_aa: CASSLGDRVFRTSTEAFF
cdr3_nt: TGTGCCAGCAGCTTAGGGGACAGGGTATTCCGAACTAGCACTGAAGCTTTCTTT

clone_size: few
d_call: -
j_call: TRBJ2-3
v_call: TRBV7-8
cdr3_aa: CASSLEADTQYF
cdr3_nt: TGTGCCAGCAGCTTAGAGGCAGATACGCAGTATTTT

clone_size: -
d_call: TRBD1
j_call: TRBJ2-3
v_call: TRBV28
cdr3_aa: CASSPPDRLADTQYF
cdr3_nt: TGTGCCAGCAGCCCCCCGGACAGGTTAGCAGATACGCAGTATTTT

clone_size: many
d_call: -
j_call: TRBJ1-1
v_call: TRBV12-3/TRBV12-4
cdr3_aa: CASSLGGRGGAEAFF
cdr3_nt: TGTGCCAGCAGTTTAGGGGGAAGGGGCGGAGCTGAAGCTTTCTTT

clone_size: -
d_call: -
j_call: TRBJ2-6
v_call: TRBV7-2
cdr3_aa: CASSLEPSGANVLTF
cdr3_nt: TGTGCCAGCAGCTTAGAGCCCTCTGGGGCCAACGTCCTGACTTTC

clone_size: few
d_call: TRBD1
j_call: TRBJ1-1
v_call: TRBV10-3
cdr3_aa: CAAGGNTEAFF
cdr3_nt: TGTGCCGCAGGGGGGAACACTGAAGCTTTCTTT

clone_size: -
d_call: TRBD1
j_call: TRBJ2-3
v_call: TRBV28
cdr3_aa: CASSLSDRATDTQYF
cdr3_nt: TGTGCCAGCAGTTTATCCGACAGGGCCACAGATACGCAGTATTTT

clone_size: few
d_call: -
j_call: TRBJ2-3
v_call: TRBV20-1
cdr3_aa: CSARSEESGPDTQYF
cdr3_nt: TGCAGTGCTAGAAGCGAGGAGTCAGGACCAGATACGCAGTATTTT

clone_size: -
d_call: -
j_call: TRBJ1-2
v_call: TRBV7-2
cdr3_aa: CASSYRASYGYTF
cdr3_nt: TGTGCCAGCAGCTACAGGGCGAGCTATGGCTACACCTTC

clone_size: -
d_call: -
j_call: TRBJ1-6
v_call: TRBV12-3/TRBV12-4
cdr3_aa: CASSLQGYSPLHF
cdr3_nt: TGTGCCAGCAGTTTGCAGGGATATTCACCCCTCCACTTT

clone_size: -
d_call: -
j_call: TRBJ1-1
v_call: TRBV20-1
cdr3_aa: CSAPRTGMNTEAFF
cdr3_nt: TGCAGTGCCCCCCGGACGGGTATGAACACTGAAGCTTTCTTT

clone_size: many
d_call: -
j_call: TRBJ1-1
v_call: TRBV20-1
cdr3_aa: CSATPTGQNTEAFF
cdr3_nt: TGCAGTGCCACACCGACAGGACAGAACACTGAAGCTTTCTTT

clone_size: many
d_call: -
j_call: TRBJ1-4
v_call: TRBV6-6
cdr3_aa: CASSYGAGVNEKLFF
cdr3_nt: TGTGCCAGCAGTTATGGAGCAGGGGTTAATGAAAAACTGTTTTTT

clone_size: -
d_call: -
j_call: TRBJ2-2
v_call: TRBV11-3
cdr3_aa: CASSLGAASTGELFF
cdr3_nt: TGTGCCAGCAGCTTAGGGGCAGCGAGCACCGGGGAGCTGTTTTTT

clone_size: -
d_call: -
j_call: TRBJ2-7
v_call: TRBV2
cdr3_aa: CASSDVGRVNEQYF
cdr3_nt: TGTGCCAGCAGTGACGTGGGCAGGGTCAACGAGCAGTACTTC

clone_size: -
d_call: TRBD1
j_call: TRBJ2-7
v_call: TRBV6-2/TRBV6-3
cdr3_aa: CASSYETGGSPLYEQYF
cdr3_nt: TGTGCCAGCAGTTACGAGACAGGGGGATCCCCACTCTACGAGCAGTACTTC

clone_size: -
d_call: TRBD2
j_call: TRBJ2-3
v_call: TRBV6-2/TRBV6-3
cdr3_aa: CASSPSGGATDTQYF
cdr3_nt: TGTGCCAGCAGTCCAAGCGGGGGGGCCACAGATACGCAGTATTTT

clone_size: -
d_call: TRBD1
j_call: TRBJ1-2
v_call: TRBV20-1
cdr3_aa: CSAAAEGQRGYGYTF
cdr3_nt: TGCAGTGCTGCCGCTGAGGGACAGCGGGGCTATGGCTACACCTTC

clone_size: many
d_call: TRBD1
j_call: TRBJ1-5
v_call: TRBV6-5
cdr3_aa: CASSRRGAGGNQPQHF
cdr3_nt: TGTGCCAGCAGCCGCCGCGGGGCAGGGGGAAATCAGCCCCAGCATTTT